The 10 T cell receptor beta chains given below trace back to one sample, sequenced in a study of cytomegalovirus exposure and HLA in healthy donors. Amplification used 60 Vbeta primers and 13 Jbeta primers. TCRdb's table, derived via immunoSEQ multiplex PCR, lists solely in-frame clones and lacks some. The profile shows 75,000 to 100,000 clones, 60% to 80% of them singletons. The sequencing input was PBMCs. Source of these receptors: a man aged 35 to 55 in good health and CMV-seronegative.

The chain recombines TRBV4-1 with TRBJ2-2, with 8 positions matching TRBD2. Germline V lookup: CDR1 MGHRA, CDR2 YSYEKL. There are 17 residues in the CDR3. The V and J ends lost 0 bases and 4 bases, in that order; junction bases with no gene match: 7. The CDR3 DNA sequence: TGCGCCAGCAGCCAAGATCCTCCGGGAGGGCCCACCGGGGAGCTGTTTTTT. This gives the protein CASSQDPPGGPTGELFF.

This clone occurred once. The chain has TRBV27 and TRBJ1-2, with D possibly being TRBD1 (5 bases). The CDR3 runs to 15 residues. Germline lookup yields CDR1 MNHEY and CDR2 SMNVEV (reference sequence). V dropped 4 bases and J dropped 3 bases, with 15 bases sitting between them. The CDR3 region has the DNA TGTGCCAGCAGTTCAAAGGAGGGGATGGACTATGGCTACACCTTC. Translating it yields CASSSKEGMDYGYTF.

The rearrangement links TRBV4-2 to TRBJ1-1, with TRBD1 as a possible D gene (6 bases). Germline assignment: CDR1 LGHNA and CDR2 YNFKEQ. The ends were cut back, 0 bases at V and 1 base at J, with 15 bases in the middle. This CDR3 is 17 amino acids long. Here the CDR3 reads CASSQDPTGLRNTEAFF. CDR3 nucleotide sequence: TGTGCCAGCAGCCAAGATCCAACAGGGCTAAGGAACACTGAAGCTTTCTTT.

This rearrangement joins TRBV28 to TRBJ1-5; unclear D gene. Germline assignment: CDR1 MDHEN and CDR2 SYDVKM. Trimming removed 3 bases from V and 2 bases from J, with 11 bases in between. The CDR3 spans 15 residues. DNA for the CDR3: TGTGCCAGCAGTTTGGAGGGTGAAGGCAATCAGCCCCAGCATTTT. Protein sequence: CASSLEGEGNQPQHF.

CDR3 sequence (DNA): TGTGCCATCAGTGAGGGGGACACCAATCAGCCCCAGCATTTT. It encodes CAISEGDTNQPQHF. V gene TRBV10-3 combines with J gene TRBJ1-5; D perhaps matches TRBD1 (6 bases). Trimming pared 2 bases from V and 3 bases from J, leaving 8 bases between. Per the germline V gene, CDR1 is ENHRY and CDR2 is SYGVKD. This CDR3 has 14 residues.

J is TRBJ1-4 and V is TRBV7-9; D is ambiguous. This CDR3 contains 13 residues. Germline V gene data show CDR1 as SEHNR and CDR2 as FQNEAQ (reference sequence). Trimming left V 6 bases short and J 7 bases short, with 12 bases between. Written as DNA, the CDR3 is TGTGCCAGCAGGGCGGGCCCACTTGAAAAACTGTTTTTT. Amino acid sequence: CASRAGPLEKLFF.

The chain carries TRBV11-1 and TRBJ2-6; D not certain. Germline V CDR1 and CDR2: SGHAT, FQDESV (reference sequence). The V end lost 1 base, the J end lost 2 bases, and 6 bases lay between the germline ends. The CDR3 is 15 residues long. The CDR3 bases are TGTGCCAGCAGCTTAGGAGCTACTGGGGCCAACGTCCTGACTTTC. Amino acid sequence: CASSLGATGANVLTF.

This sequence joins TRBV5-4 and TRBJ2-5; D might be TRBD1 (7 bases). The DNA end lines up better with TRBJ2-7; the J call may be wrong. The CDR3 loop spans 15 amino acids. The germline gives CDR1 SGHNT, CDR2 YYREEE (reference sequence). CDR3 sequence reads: CASSSRQGGRFEQYF. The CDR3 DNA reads TGTGCCAGCAGCTCACGCCAGGGGGGTCGGTTCGAGCAGTACTTC.

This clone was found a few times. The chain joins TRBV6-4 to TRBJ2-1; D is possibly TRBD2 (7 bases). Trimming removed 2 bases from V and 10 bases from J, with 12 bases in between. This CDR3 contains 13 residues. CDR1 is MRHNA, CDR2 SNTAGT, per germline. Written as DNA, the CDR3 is TGTGCCAGCAGTGACAGGGAGGGGGGAGAGCAGTTCTTC. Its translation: CASSDREGGEQFF.

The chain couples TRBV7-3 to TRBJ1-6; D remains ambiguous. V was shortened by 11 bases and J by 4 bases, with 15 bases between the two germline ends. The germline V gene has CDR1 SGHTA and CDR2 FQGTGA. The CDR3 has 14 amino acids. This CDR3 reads CAPGRGLYNSPLHF. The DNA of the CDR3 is TGTGCCCCCGGGCGGGGTCTGTATAATTCACCCCTCCACTTT.